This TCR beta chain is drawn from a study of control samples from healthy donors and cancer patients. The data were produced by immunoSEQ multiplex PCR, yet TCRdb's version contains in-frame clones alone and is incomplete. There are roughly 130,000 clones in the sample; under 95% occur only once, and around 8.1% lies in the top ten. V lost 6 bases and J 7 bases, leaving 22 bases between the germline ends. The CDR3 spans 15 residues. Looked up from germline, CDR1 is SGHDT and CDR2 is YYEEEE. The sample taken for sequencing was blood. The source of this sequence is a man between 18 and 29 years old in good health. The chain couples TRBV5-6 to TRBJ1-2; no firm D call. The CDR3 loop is CASTPKIGVFVGYTF. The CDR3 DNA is TGTGCCAGCACCCCGAAGATTGGGGTTTTCGTTGGCTACACCTTC. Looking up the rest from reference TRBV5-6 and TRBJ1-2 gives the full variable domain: DAGVTQSPTHLIKTRGQQVTLRCSPKSGHDTVSWYQQALGQGPQFIFQYYEEEERQRGNFPDRFSGHQFPNYSSELNVNALLLGDSALYLCASTPKIGVFVGYTFGSGTRLTVV.